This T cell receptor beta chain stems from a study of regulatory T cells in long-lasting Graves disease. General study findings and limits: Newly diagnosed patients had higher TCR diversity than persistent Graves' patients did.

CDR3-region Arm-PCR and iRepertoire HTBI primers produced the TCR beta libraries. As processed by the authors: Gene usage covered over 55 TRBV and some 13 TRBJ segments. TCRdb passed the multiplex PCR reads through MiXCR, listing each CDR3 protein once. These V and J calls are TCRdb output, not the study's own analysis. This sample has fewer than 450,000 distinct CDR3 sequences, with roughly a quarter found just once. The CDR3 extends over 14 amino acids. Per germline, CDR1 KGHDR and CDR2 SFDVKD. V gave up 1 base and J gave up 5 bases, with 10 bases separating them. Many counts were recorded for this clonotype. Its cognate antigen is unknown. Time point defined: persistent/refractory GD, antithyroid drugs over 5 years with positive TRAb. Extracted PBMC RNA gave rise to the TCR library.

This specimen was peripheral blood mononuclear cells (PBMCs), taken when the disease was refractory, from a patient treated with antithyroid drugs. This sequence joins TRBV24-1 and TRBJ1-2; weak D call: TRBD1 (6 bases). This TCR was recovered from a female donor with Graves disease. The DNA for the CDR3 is TGTGCCACCAGTGATTTCGAAACAGGGTATGGCTACACCTTC. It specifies CATSDFETGYGYTF.